The clone carrying this TCR beta chain has more than one count but fewer than ten. An oligo carrying a UMI was ligated to the cDNA 3' end. First-round PCR used 4 to 5 cycles and beta primers RC1.1 and RC1.2 covering TRBC1 and TRBC2. A single record per CDR3 protein comes from TCRdb applying MiXCR to the UMI-ligation and nested PCR reads. The repertoire holds tens of thousands of distinct CDR3 sequences, under 7.5% seen once, with around 16% in the top ten. The sample belongs to a study of quantifying T cell responses using KT2 cells. Study as a whole: TCR alpha and beta constant-region primers primed reverse transcription of RNA.

The germline V gene encodes CDR1 SGHAT and CDR2 FQNNGV. This CDR3 comprises 15 residues. V lost 5 bases, J lost 0 bases, and 11 bases lay in between. The rearrangement links TRBV11-2 to TRBJ1-5; D not certain. The receptor comes from a human donor. Sequencing was carried out using PBMCs spiked with cells of the T cell clone KT2. The CDR3 DNA follows: TGTGCCAGCAGCAGAGAGGGCCCTAGCAATCAGCCCCAGCATTTT. Its translation: CASSREGPSNQPQHF.